A selection of T cell receptor beta chains follows, all from one sample in a study of blood T cell repertoires in COVID-19. The assay was immunoSEQ multiplex PCR, and TCRdb's table has in-frame clones only and misses some. The sample carries over 250,000 clones, around 90% recorded once. The material sequenced was peripheral blood. The receptors shown here come from a man aged 50 or older with acute or convalescent COVID-19. The CDR3 runs from the conserved cysteine through the conserved F or W. The D gene is left open where the match is weak. Where a row states a size, it is once, few, many or the class of an expanded clone; other rows omit it.

j_call v_call clone_size d_call cdr3_nt cdr3_aa
TRBJ1-1 TRBV12-3/TRBV12-4 - - TGTGCCAGCAATCCCACCGGGAACACTGAAGCTTTCTTT CASNPTGNTEAFF
TRBJ1-3 TRBV2 - - TGTGCCAGCACGACACTCTCTGGAAACACCATATATTTT CASTTLSGNTIYF
TRBJ1-2 TRBV11-2 - TRBD1 TGTGCCAGCAGCTTACCCGGGACAGGGGCTGTAAGGTTC CASSLPGTGAVRF
TRBJ1-3 TRBV6-5 - TRBD1 TGTGCCAGCAGCCTAGACAGGGGGGCAAACACCATATATTTT CASSLDRGANTIYF
TRBJ2-3 TRBV14 - TRBD1 TGTGCCAGCAGCCAAGATGGGACAGGGATTTTCTTAGATACGCAGTATTTT CASSQDGTGIFLDTQYF
TRBJ1-5 TRBV19 - TRBD1 TGTGCCAGTAGTGCAGGGACAGTGGGTGGGCAGCCCCAGCATTTT CASSAGTVGGQPQHF
TRBJ2-5 TRBV12-3/TRBV12-4 - TRBD1 TGTGCCAGCAGCCGGGACAGTCAAGAGACCCAGTACTTC CASSRDSQETQYF
TRBJ2-7 TRBV7-3 - - TGTGCCAGCAGCCCCACCCGGAGCTCCTACGAGCAGTACTTC CASSPTRSSYEQYF
TRBJ2-3 TRBV11-1 - - TGTGCCAGCAGTTCCGACAGTCTAGCGGATACGCAGTATTTT CASSSDSLADTQYF
TRBJ1-2 TRBV2 - - TGTGCCAGCAGTGGAGACGAGGTTAGGGGCTACACCTTC CASSGDEVRGYTF
TRBJ1-1 TRBV29-1 - - TGCAGCGTTGAGGGAGGCAGGGCCGTCACTGAAGCTTTCTTT CSVEGGRAVTEAFF
TRBJ2-6 TRBV14 - TRBD1 TGTGCCAGCAGCCCGCAGGGGGCCGGGGCCAACGTCCTGACTTTC CASSPQGAGANVLTF
TRBJ1-5 TRBV6-5 - - TGTGCCAGCAGTTACATGGGAGACGGTCGGCCCCAGCATTTT CASSYMGDGRPQHF
TRBJ2-1 TRBV20-1 - - TGCAGTGCTAGTCGGACTACCTCCTACAATGAGCAGTTCTTC CSASRTTSYNEQFF
TRBJ2-2 TRBV19 - - TGTGCCAGTACCGAAGCAGGGCTGGGCACCGGGGAGCTGTTTTTT CASTEAGLGTGELFF
TRBJ1-5 TRBV5-1 - TRBD1 TGCGCCAGCAGCAAGGGACAGCCCAATCAGCCCCAGCATTTT CASSKGQPNQPQHF
TRBJ1-2 TRBV2 - TRBD1 TGTGGCGGGGGGACAGGGCTAAACTATGGCTACACCTTC CGGGTGLNYGYTF
TRBJ2-2 TRBV9 - - TGTGCCAGCAGCGAGATGGGCAGCACCGGGGAGCTGTTTTTT CASSEMGSTGELFF
TRBJ2-2 TRBV7-7 - TRBD1 TGTGCTAGCCGCCAGAAGGGGGCGGTAGACACCGGGGAGCTGTTTTTT CASRQKGAVDTGELFF
TRBJ1-6 TRBV11-2 - - TGTGCCAGCAGCTCATCGGACGGACTCAATTCACCCCTCCACTTT CASSSSDGLNSPLHF
TRBJ1-6 TRBV11-2 - - TGTGCCAGCAGCTTAGGTAGCTCCTATAATTCACCCCTCCACTTT CASSLGSSYNSPLHF
TRBJ1-5 TRBV27 - - TGTGCCAGTCGCACAGGGTCCAATCAGCCCCAGCATTTT CASRTGSNQPQHF
TRBJ1-2 TRBV12-5 - - TGTGCTAGTGGAACCGGGGGGGCGCCTGGCTACACCTTC CASGTGGAPGYTF
TRBJ1-2 TRBV3-1/TRBV3-2 - TRBD1 TGTGCCAGCAGCCAGGGGGACAGGGGGTTACGTGGTGGCTACACCTTC CASSQGDRGLRGGYTF
TRBJ2-4 TRBV9 once - TGTGCCAGCAGCCCCTCGAACCGGGCCAAAAACATTCAGTACTTC CASSPSNRAKNIQYF
TRBJ2-7 TRBV6-5 - - TGTGCCAGCGGGGACACCCTCTACGAGCAGTACTTC CASGDTLYEQYF
TRBJ2-2 TRBV5-1 - - TGCGCCAGCAGCTTGTATTCCGGGGTCGAGCTGTTTTTT CASSLYSGVELFF
TRBJ1-2 TRBV5-1 - TRBD1 TGCGCCAGCAGTTCTGGGGGACAGGGCCCCTATGGCTACACCTTC CASSSGGQGPYGYTF
TRBJ2-7 TRBV30 - - TGTGCCTGGGGGACACGCTCCTACGAGCAGTACTTC CAWGTRSYEQYF